This T cell receptor (beta chain) was recovered during a study of cytomegalovirus exposure and HLA in healthy donors. The study's findings and limits: Upon later analysis, TCR association rates were observed to vary by HLA locus, being highest for DRB1 and lowest for HLA-C. Previous analysis showed most TCR beta V segments were productive about 87% or about 30% of the time. Reportedly, a later analysis found an Asian-associated ancestry cluster had fewer N-insertions than the approximately 670-donor mean.

Comment on this clone: Its antigen is currently unknown.

13 Jbeta primers and 60 Vbeta primers were used for the PCR. Only in-frame clones appear in the TCRdb table, and some are missing; sequencing was by immunoSEQ multiplex PCR. There are over 150,000 clones in the sample; over 75% occur only once, and roughly 0.23% lies in the top ten. Trimming stripped 6 bases from V and 5 bases from J, with 20 bases between. This CDR3 has 16 amino acids. The V gene's germline CDR1 is SGHRS and CDR2 YFSETQ. Those who donated were healthy bone marrow donors. The J gene is TRBJ2-2, the V gene TRBV5-1; a weak D match, TRBD1 (5 bases). The material sequenced was PBMCs. The source of this sequence is a girl less than two years old in good health and CMV-seronegative. The CDR3 sequence: CASTPQEAKMTGELFF. CDR3 coding DNA: TGCGCCAGCACTCCACAGGAAGCCAAGATGACCGGGGAGCTGTTTTTT.